These 32 T cell receptor beta chains came from one sample sequenced in a study of cytomegalovirus exposure and HLA in healthy donors. Both 60 Vbeta primers and 13 Jbeta primers went into the PCR. The assay was immunoSEQ multiplex PCR, and TCRdb's table has in-frame clones only and misses some. The data hold tens of thousands of clones, with approximately 75% observed a single time. The material sequenced was PBMCs. These receptors were taken from a woman aged 40 to 50 in good health and CMV-seropositive.

The chain uses TRBV4-1 and TRBJ2-5; 7 bases match TRBD2. CDR3 length: 16 residues. V gave up 1 base and J gave up 1 base; unmatched junction bases: 6. Looked up from germline, CDR1 is MGHRA and CDR2 is YSYEKL. CDR3 region: CASSQGVGGIQETQYF. As DNA, the CDR3 is TGCGCCAGCAGCCAAGGTGTCGGGGGGATCCAAGAGACCCAGTACTTC.

This chain uses TRBV4-1 with TRBJ1-2; weak D call: TRBD1 (6 bases). Deletions cut 8 bases from V and 9 bases from J, with 13 bases between. Per germline, CDR1 MGHRA and CDR2 YSYEKL. This CDR3 has 11 amino acids. The CDR3 DNA reads TGCGCCAGCGTGCCAGGGGCATGCTACACCTTC. Protein: CASVPGACYTF.

The CDR3 DNA follows: TGTGCCAGCAGCTTGCCTGGTGACTTCACAGATACGCAGTATTTT. Translating it yields CASSLPGDFTDTQYF. This chain uses TRBV5-6 with TRBJ2-3; D gene unclear. With 1 base removed from V and 2 bases from J, the gap between germline ends came to 11 bases. This CDR3 is 15 amino acids long. Germline V lookup: CDR1 SGHDT, CDR2 YYEEEE.

The genes are TRBV7-9 and TRBJ1-6; D remains ambiguous. The CDR3 contains 13 residues. The germline V and J ends were trimmed by 5 bases and 9 bases, with 11 bases remaining between them. CDR1 is SEHNR, CDR2 FQNEAQ, per germline (reference sequence). CDR3 DNA: TGTGCCAGCAGCCCGTTGACTGGTTCACCCCTCCACTTT. Translated: CASSPLTGSPLHF. Drawing the rest from reference TRBV7-9 and TRBJ1-6, the complete variable domain is DTGVSQNPRHKITKRGQNVTFRCDPISEHNRLYWYRQTLGQGPEFLTYFQNEAQLEKSRLLSDRFSAERPKGSFSTLEIQRTEQGDSAMYLCASSPLTGSPLHFGNGTRLTVT.

The rearrangement links TRBV2 to TRBJ1-2; 9 nucleotides agree with TRBD1. Germline V CDR1 and CDR2: SNHLY, FYNNEI. The V and J ends lost 6 bases and 4 bases, in that order; junction bases with no gene match: 15. The CDR3 totals 17 residues. Written as DNA, the CDR3 is TGTGCCAGCAGACTAGGCCGGGACAGGGACTCCACCTATGGCTACACCTTC. It is translated as CASRLGRDRDSTYGYTF.

The chain employs TRBV25-1 and TRBJ2-2; the D gene is possibly TRBD2 (6 bases). V was pared by 1 base and J by 5 bases, with 8 bases between. CDR1 is MGHDK and CDR2 is SYGVNS in the germline V gene. The CDR3 consists of 14 residues. This CDR3 reads CASSEWGETGELFF. CDR3 sequence (DNA): TGTGCCAGCAGTGAATGGGGGGAAACCGGGGAGCTGTTTTTT.

This clone is termed medium-sized. The chain recombines TRBV2 with TRBJ1-6; the match to TRBD1 covers 7 bases. The germline V gene has CDR1 SNHLY and CDR2 FYNNEI. V lost 8 bases and J lost 13; bases outside the gene matches: 14. This CDR3 has 14 amino acids. CDR3 DNA: TGTGCCAGCGGACCGGGGACAGCCTTTTACCCCCTCCACTTT. Translated, it gives CASGPGTAFYPLHF. The whole variable domain, remainder taken from reference TRBV2 and TRBJ1-6, is EPEVTQTPSHQVTQMGQEVILRCVPISNHLYFYWYRQILGQKVEFLVSFYNNEISEKSEIFDDQFSVERPDGSNFTLKIRSTKLEDSAMYFCASGPGTAFYPLHFGNGTRLTVT.

V gene TRBV9 combines with J gene TRBJ2-2; 9 bases agree with TRBD2. Germline-derived CDR1 and CDR2 are SGDLS and YYNGEE. The J segment lost 7 bases and the V segment lost 4 bases, leaving 5 bases of the junction unmatched. The CDR3 sequence is 14 residues long. The DNA of the CDR3 is TGTGCCAGCAGCCCCGGGACTAGCCACGGGGAGCTGTTTTTT. The encoded protein is CASSPGTSHGELFF.

This clone turned up a few times. The chain links TRBV5-6 to TRBJ1-4; the D is unclear. The CDR3 has 16 amino acids. Germline CDR1 SGHDT, CDR2 YYEEEE. Trimming pared 0 bases from V and 7 bases from J, leaving 16 bases between. Here the CDR3 reads CASSLGGGKVGEKLFF. The DNA for the CDR3 is TGTGCCAGCAGCTTGGGGGGAGGGAAAGTCGGTGAAAAACTGTTTTTT.

In its sample, this clone was seen once. The chain is built from TRBV10-3 and TRBJ2-1, with TRBD2 matching over 12 bases. This CDR3 spans 12 amino acids. The J segment lost 8 bases and the V segment lost 10 bases, leaving 3 bases of the junction unmatched. Germline-derived CDR1 and CDR2 are ENHRY and SYGVKD. The DNA of the CDR3 is TGTGCCACCCGACTAGCGGGGGATGAGCAGTTCTTC. It specifies CATRLAGDEQFF.

This clone was counted a few times. J is TRBJ2-1 and V is TRBV5-6; TRBD2 matches at 12 bases. Losses at the gene ends were 4 bases for V and 7 bases for J; bases not matched to a gene: 6. Germline CDR1 reads SGHDT; CDR2 reads YYEEEE. The CDR3 runs 15 residues. This chain's CDR3 is CASSPLTSGGNEQFF. In DNA form, the CDR3 reads TGTGCCAGCAGCCCCCTGACTAGCGGGGGAAATGAGCAGTTCTTC.

Only one count was recorded for this clone. This chain joins TRBV4-1 and TRBJ1-2; D perhaps matches TRBD1 (6 bases). This CDR3 is 15 amino acids long. V shed 6 bases and J shed 1 base, with 15 bases lying between them. Germline-derived CDR1 and CDR2 are MGHRA and YSYEKL. The CDR3: CASSWGQGNNYGYTF. The DNA for the CDR3 is TGCGCCAGCAGTTGGGGCCAGGGGAATAACTATGGCTACACCTTC.

The rearrangement joins TRBV7-2 to TRBJ2-7, with 7 bases matching TRBD1. CDR3 length: 16 amino acids. The V segment lost 5 bases and the J segment 3 bases; nucleotides outside the gene matches: 13. The germline V gene encodes CDR1 SGHTA and CDR2 FQGNSA. The CDR3, as DNA: TGTGCCAGCAGCCCCCAGACAGGGAGAAACTACTACGAGCAGTACTTC. Amino acids: CASSPQTGRNYYEQYF.

This clone was picked up a small number of times. The chain is built from TRBV6-5 and TRBJ2-4; D is possibly TRBD1 (8 bases). The V gene's germline CDR1 is MNHEY and CDR2 SVGAGI. V was clipped by 8 bases and J by 12 bases, with 26 bases between them. This CDR3 has 15 amino acids. In DNA, the CDR3 is TGTGCCAGCGAACCACAGGGGGGGGAGGATATTACTCAGTACTTC. Protein: CASEPQGGEDITQYF.

The CDR3 DNA reads as TGCGCCAGCAGCGTGAGACTAGCGGGGGGGCCGGGAGAGACCCAGTACTTC. It yields the protein CASSVRLAGGPGETQYF. This chain connects TRBV5-1 to TRBJ2-5, with 14 bases that match TRBD2. V lost 4 bases, J lost 4 bases, and 9 bases stayed unmatched. The germline gives CDR1 SGHRS, CDR2 YFSETQ. The CDR3 sequence is 17 residues long.

The rearrangement uses TRBV9 and TRBJ2-1; D ambiguous. Germline assignment: CDR1 SGDLS and CDR2 YYNGEE. V lost 1 base to trimming and J lost 6 bases, with 8 bases between them. CDR3 length: 13 amino acids. The CDR3 loop reads CASSVLQANEQFF. The CDR3 nucleotides are TGTGCCAGCAGCGTACTCCAGGCCAATGAGCAGTTCTTC.

A few counts support this clone. The chain uses TRBV5-6 and TRBJ1-6, with D hard to call. This CDR3 is 12 amino acids long. Germline values: CDR1 SGHDT, CDR2 YYEEEE. Trimming shortened V by 5 bases and J by 9 bases, and 9 bases separated the two germline ends. CDR3 DNA: TGTGCCAGCAGTCGTGGGCCTTCACCCCTCCACTTT. Its translation: CASSRGPSPLHF.

This chain joins TRBV19 and TRBJ1-1, with D possibly matching TRBD1 (5 bases). Trimming removed 3 bases from V and 5 bases from J, with 19 bases in between. The CDR3 contains 16 residues. The germline V gene encodes CDR1 LNHDA and CDR2 SQIVND (reference sequence). The CDR3 nucleotides are TGTGCCAGTAGTATCTTGTTTGTCGGGGGTGAGACTGAAGCTTTCTTT. This sequence encodes CASSILFVGGETEAFF.

Of note for this clone: This sample also contains other DNA sequences that code for the same CDR3. This chain links TRBV5-1 with TRBJ1-2, with D hard to call. Germline assignment: CDR1 SGHRS and CDR2 YFSETQ. This CDR3 is built from 14 residues. V lost 0 bases, J lost 2 bases, and 8 bases lay in between. CDR3 amino acids: CASSLESPNYGYTF. CDR3 sequence (DNA): TGCGCCAGCAGCTTGGAATCCCCAAACTATGGCTACACCTTC.

The V gene is TRBV7-2, the J gene TRBJ2-3; the match to TRBD2 covers 8 bases. Unmatched junction bases numbered 13, after V lost 5 bases and J lost 6 bases. Germline values: CDR1 SGHTA, CDR2 FQGNSA. CDR3 length equals 16 residues. Here the CDR3 DNA reads TGTGCCAGCAGCCCCACCCGGGACGGGGGGGCGGATACGCAGTATTTT. Translating gives CASSPTRDGGADTQYF.

This rearrangement joins TRBV9 to TRBJ2-7, with 7 bases that match TRBD1. This CDR3 contains 14 residues. The ends lost 1 base at V and 2 bases at J; junction bases unmatched: 3. In germline, CDR1 is SGDLS, CDR2 YYNGEE. The CDR3 spells CASSVWDRPYEQYF. The DNA for the CDR3 is TGTGCCAGCAGCGTATGGGACAGACCCTACGAGCAGTACTTC.

V is TRBV5-6 and J is TRBJ2-7, with 9 bases matching TRBD1. The germline V gene has CDR1 SGHDT and CDR2 YYEEEE. The trim removed 2 bases at V and 5 bases at J, leaving 14 bases unmatched. The CDR3 length is 17 residues. CDR3 nucleotides: TGTGCCAGCAGCTTTGGAGGAGCTGGGGACAGGGACGACGAGCAGTACTTC. It encodes CASSFGGAGDRDDEQYF.

V gene TRBV19 combines with J gene TRBJ1-5; no reliable D call. In germline, CDR1 is LNHDA, CDR2 SQIVND (reference sequence). V gave up 5 bases and J gave up 1 base, with 12 bases separating them. This CDR3 has 15 residues. CDR3 in amino acids: CASSPNMGSNQPQHF. The CDR3 coding sequence is TGTGCCAGTAGTCCGAACATGGGCAGCAATCAGCCCCAGCATTTT.

This rearrangement joins TRBV19 to TRBJ1-1, with TRBD1 as a possible D gene (5 bases). V dropped 10 bases and J dropped 5 bases, with 14 bases sitting between them. Germline V gene data show CDR1 as LNHDA and CDR2 as SQIVND (reference sequence). The CDR3 spans 12 residues. The CDR3 DNA reads TGTGCCACACTTGGCGGGGGGACTGAAGCTTTCTTT. As protein: CATLGGGTEAFF.

The V gene is TRBV14, the J gene TRBJ1-1; D is undetermined. The germline gives CDR1 SGHDN, CDR2 FVKESK. The CDR3 consists of 14 residues. The ends were cut back, 5 bases at V and 3 bases at J, with 13 bases in the middle. The chain's CDR3 is CASSKVVGDTEAFF. In DNA, the CDR3 is TGTGCCAGCAGCAAAGTCGTCGGGGACACTGAAGCTTTCTTT. The entire variable domain, with the rest obtained from reference TRBV14 and TRBJ1-1, is as follows: EAGVTQFPSHSVIEKGQTVTLRCDPISGHDNLYWYRRVMGKEIKFLLHFVKESKQDESGMPNNRFLAERTGGTYSTLKVQPAELEDSGVYFCASSKVVGDTEAFFGQGTRLTVV.

The chain joins TRBV2 to TRBJ2-7; 7 nucleotides align to TRBD2. In germline, CDR1 is SNHLY, CDR2 FYNNEI. J gave up 4 bases and V 4 bases, and 7 bases lay outside the gene matches. This CDR3 contains 14 residues. CDR3 residues: CASSVGGYLYEQYF. The CDR3 DNA reads as TGTGCCAGCAGTGTGGGGGGGTACCTATACGAGCAGTACTTC.

J is TRBJ2-1 and V is TRBV18, with D possibly matching TRBD2 (6 bases). Germline CDR1 and CDR2: KGHSH and LQKENI. CDR3 length: 13 amino acids. V was pared by 0 bases and J by 6 bases, with 6 bases between. CDR3 nucleotide sequence: TGTGCCAGCTCACCACCGGGACTCAATGAGCAGTTCTTC. Translated, it gives CASSPPGLNEQFF.

The rearrangement joins TRBV11-2 to TRBJ2-7; possibly TRBD2 for D (5 bases). Trimming removed 5 bases at V and 7 bases at J, with 15 bases between. Germline V gives CDR1 SGHAT, CDR2 FQNNGV. The CDR3 contains 13 residues. Written as DNA, the CDR3 is TGTGCCAGCAGCATGGCTAGCAGGCCAGAGCAGTACTTC. This gives the protein CASSMASRPEQYF. Full variable domain (rest looked up from reference TRBV11-2 and TRBJ2-7): EAGVAQSPRYKIIEKRQSVAFWCNPISGHATLYWYQQILGQGPKLLIQFQNNGVVDDSQLPKDRFSAERLKGVDSTLKIQPAKLEDSAVYLCASSMASRPEQYFGPGTRLTVT.

This chain links TRBV4-1 with TRBJ2-5; D unclear. CDR1 and CDR2 (germline): MGHRA, YSYEKL. The CDR3 is 13 residues long. Trimming stripped 4 bases from V and 3 bases from J, with 9 bases between. CDR3 in DNA: TGCGCCAGCAGCCTCCTCTTAAAAGAGACCCAGTACTTC. It encodes CASSLLLKETQYF.

The chain links TRBV4-2 to TRBJ1-5; D ambiguous. Germline V CDR1 and CDR2: LGHNA, YNFKEQ. Trimming pared 0 bases from V and 7 bases from J, leaving 10 bases between. The CDR3 is 14 amino acids. The CDR3 DNA follows: TGTGCCAGCAGCCAAGATGAGGGAAGCCAGCCCCAGCATTTT. This encodes CASSQDEGSQPQHF.

V usage is TRBV10-1 and J usage is TRBJ2-7; 15 positions agree with TRBD2. CDR3 length: 16 amino acids. V was clipped by 9 bases and J by 1 base; unmatched bases: 7. Germline V gives CDR1 WNHNN, CDR2 SYGVQD (reference sequence). The CDR3 spells CARSGTSGGNSYEQYF. The CDR3 nucleotides read TGCGCCAGGTCCGGGACTAGCGGGGGGAATTCCTACGAGCAGTACTTC.

The chain combines TRBV7-9 with TRBJ1-1, with D tentatively TRBD1 (6 bases). The ends were cut back, 5 bases at V and 0 bases at J, with 16 bases in the middle. The CDR3 has 16 amino acids. The germline gives CDR1 SEHNR, CDR2 FQNEAQ (reference sequence). CDR3 sequence: CASSQIPTGMNTEAFF. Here the CDR3 DNA reads TGTGCCAGCAGCCAGATACCTACAGGGATGAACACTGAAGCTTTCTTT.